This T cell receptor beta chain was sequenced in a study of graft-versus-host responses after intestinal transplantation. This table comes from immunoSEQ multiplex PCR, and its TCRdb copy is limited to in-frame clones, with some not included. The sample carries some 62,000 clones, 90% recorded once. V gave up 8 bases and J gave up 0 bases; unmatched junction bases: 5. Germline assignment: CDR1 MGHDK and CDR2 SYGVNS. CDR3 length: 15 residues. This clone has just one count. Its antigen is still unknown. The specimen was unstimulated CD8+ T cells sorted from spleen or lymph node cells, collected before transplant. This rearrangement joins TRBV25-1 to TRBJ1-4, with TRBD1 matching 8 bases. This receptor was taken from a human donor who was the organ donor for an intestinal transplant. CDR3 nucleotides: TGTGCCAGCTCCGACAGGGGAGCAACTAATGAAAAACTGTTTTTT. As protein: CASSDRGATNEKLFF.